The T cell receptor (beta chain) under discussion was sequenced for a study of T cell responses to AZD1222 COVID-19 vaccine. In the case of this clone: Its specificity is unknown.

The protocol was immunoSEQ multiplex PCR, while the TCRdb copy is restricted to in-frame clones and leaves out a portion. The repertoire holds 95,000 to 130,000 clones, with around nine tenths as singletons. Study-level points and caveats: Targets within unmutated variant regions were reportedly found for nearly half of spike-specific TCRs.

Sample: peripheral blood, taken 28 days after the second AZD1222 dose. The sequence was obtained from an adult who received the AZD1222 COVID-19 vaccine.

The CDR3: CASNQGFTGQHF. For the CDR3, the DNA is TGTGCCAGCAATCAGGGGTTCACGGGCCAGCATTTT. The genes are TRBV28 and TRBJ1-5; weak D call: TRBD1 (6 bases). V was trimmed by 7 bases and J by 12 bases, leaving 16 bases between them. This CDR3 comprises 12 residues. Germline CDR1 reads MDHEN; CDR2 reads SYDVKM.